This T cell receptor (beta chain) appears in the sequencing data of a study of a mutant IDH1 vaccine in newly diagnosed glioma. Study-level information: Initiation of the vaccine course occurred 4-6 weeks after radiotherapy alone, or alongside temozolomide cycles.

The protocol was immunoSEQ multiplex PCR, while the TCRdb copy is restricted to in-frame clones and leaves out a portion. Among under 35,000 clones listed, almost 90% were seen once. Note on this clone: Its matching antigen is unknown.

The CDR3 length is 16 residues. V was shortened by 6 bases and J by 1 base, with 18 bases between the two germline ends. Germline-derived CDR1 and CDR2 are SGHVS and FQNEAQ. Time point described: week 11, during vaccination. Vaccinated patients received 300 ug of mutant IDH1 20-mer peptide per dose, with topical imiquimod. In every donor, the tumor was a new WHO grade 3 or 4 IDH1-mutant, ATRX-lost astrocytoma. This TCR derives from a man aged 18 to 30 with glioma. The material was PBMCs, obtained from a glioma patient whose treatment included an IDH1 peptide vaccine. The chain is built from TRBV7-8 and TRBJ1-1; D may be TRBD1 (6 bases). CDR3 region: CASSSDRRGRNTEAFF. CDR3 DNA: TGTGCCAGCAGTTCTGACCGCAGGGGTCGGAACACTGAAGCTTTCTTT. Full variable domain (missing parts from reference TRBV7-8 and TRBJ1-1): GAGVSQSPRYKVAKRGQDVALRCDPISGHVSLFWYQQALGQGPEFLTYFQNEAQLDKSGLPSDRFFAERPEGSVSTLKIQRTQQEDSAVYLCASSSDRRGRNTEAFFGQGTRLTVV.